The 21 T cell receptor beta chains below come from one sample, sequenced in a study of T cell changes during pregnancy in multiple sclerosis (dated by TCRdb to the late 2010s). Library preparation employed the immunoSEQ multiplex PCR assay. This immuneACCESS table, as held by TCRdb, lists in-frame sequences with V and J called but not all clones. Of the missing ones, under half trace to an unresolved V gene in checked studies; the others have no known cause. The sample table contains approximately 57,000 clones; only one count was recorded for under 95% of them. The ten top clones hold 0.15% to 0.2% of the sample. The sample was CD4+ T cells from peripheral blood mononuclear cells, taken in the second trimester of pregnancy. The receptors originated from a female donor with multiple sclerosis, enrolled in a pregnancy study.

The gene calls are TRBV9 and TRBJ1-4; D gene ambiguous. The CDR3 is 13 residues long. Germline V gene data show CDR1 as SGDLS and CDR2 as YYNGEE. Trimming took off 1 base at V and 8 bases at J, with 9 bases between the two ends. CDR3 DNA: TGTGCCAGCAGCGTAAAAAGCAGGGAAAAACTGTTTTTT. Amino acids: CASSVKSREKLFF.

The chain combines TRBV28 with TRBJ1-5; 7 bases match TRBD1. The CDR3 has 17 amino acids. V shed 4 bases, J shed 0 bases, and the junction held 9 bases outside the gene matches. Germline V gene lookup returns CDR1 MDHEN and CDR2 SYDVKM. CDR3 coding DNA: TGTGCCAGCAGTTCCCCCGGAGACAGGGATAGCAATCAGCCCCAGCATTTT. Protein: CASSSPGDRDSNQPQHF.

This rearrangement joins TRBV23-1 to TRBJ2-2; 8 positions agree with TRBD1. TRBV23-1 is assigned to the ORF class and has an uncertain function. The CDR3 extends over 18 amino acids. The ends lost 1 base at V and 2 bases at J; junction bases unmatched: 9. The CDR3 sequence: CASSQLPSTGVNTGELFF. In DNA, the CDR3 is TGCGCCAGCAGTCAATTACCCTCGACAGGGGTCAACACCGGGGAGCTGTTTTTT.

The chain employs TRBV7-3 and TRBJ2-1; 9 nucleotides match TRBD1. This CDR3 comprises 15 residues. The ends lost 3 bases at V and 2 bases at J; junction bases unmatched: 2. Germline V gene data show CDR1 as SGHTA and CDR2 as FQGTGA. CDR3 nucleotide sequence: TGTGCCAGCAGCTTGACAGGGGGACCCTACAATGAGCAGTTCTTC. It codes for CASSLTGGPYNEQFF.

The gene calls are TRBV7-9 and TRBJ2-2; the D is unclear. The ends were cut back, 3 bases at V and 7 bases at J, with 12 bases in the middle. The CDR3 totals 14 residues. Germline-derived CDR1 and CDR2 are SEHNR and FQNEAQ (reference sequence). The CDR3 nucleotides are TGTGCCAGCAGCTTGTCAGCCTCGGGCGGGGAGCTGTTTTTT. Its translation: CASSLSASGGELFF.

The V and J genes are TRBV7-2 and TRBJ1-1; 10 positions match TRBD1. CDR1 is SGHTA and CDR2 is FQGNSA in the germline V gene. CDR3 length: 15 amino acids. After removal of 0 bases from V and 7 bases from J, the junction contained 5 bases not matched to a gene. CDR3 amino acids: CASSLAGQGRIEAFF. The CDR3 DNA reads TGTGCCAGCAGCTTAGCGGGACAGGGGAGGATTGAAGCTTTCTTT. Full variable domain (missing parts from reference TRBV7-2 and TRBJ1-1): GAGVSQSPSNKVTEKGKDVELRCDPISGHTALYWYRQSLGQGLEFLIYFQGNSAPDKSGLPSDRFSAERTGGSVSTLTIQRTQQEDSAVYLCASSLAGQGRIEAFFGQGTRLTVV.

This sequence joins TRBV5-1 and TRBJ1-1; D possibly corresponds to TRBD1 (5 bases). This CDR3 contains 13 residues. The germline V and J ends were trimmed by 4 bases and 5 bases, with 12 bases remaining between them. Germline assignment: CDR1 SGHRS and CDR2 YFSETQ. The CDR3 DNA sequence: TGCGCCAGCAGCCGGGAGGGGAGTACTGAAGCTTTCTTT. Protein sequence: CASSREGSTEAFF.

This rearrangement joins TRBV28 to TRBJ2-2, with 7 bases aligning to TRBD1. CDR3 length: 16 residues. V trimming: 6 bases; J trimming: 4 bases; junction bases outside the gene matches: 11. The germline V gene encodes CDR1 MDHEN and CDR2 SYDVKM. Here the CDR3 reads CASSTLRGRVTGELFF. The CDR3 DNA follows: TGTGCCAGCAGCACCCTCAGGGGGAGAGTCACCGGGGAGCTGTTTTTT. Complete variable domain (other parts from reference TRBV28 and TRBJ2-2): DVKVTQSSRYLVKRTGEKVFLECVQDMDHENMFWYRQDPGLGLRLIYFSYDVKMKEKGDIPEGYSVSREKKERFSLILESASTNQTSMYLCASSTLRGRVTGELFFGEGSRLTVL.

CDR3: CASNGDRYGYTF. The CDR3 nucleotides read TGTGCCAGCAACGGGGATCGCTATGGCTACACCTTC. V gene TRBV6-1 combines with J gene TRBJ1-2; D gene ambiguous. The CDR3 is 12 amino acids. Germline V gene sequence: CDR1 MNHNS, CDR2 SASEGT. Trimming removed 7 bases from V and 4 bases from J, with 10 bases in between.

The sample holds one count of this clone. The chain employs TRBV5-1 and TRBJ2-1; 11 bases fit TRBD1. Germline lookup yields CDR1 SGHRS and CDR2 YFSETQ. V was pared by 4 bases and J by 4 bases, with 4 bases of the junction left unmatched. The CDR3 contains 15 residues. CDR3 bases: TGCGCCAGCAGCGGACAGGGGGCGTTGTACAATGAGCAGTTCTTC. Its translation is CASSGQGALYNEQFF.

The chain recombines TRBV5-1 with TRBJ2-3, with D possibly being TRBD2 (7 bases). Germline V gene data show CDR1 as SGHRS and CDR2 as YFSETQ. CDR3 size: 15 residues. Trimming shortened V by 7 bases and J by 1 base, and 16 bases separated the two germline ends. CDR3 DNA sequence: TGCGCCAGCCGGAGGGGGAGGGCGGGCACAGATACGCAGTATTTT. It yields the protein CASRRGRAGTDTQYF.

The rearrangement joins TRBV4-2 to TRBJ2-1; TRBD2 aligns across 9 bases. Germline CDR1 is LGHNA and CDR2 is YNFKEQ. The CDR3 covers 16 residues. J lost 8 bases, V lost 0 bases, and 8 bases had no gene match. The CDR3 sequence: CASSQEGRGGLDEQFF. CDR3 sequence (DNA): TGTGCCAGCAGCCAAGAAGGGCGGGGGGGCCTGGATGAGCAGTTCTTC.

The CDR3 sequence is CASSWQGQGQDEQFF. DNA for the CDR3: TGCGCCAGCAGCTGGCAGGGACAGGGTCAGGATGAGCAGTTCTTC. V is TRBV5-1 and J is TRBJ2-1, with TRBD1 matching 9 bases. Germline V gene sequence: CDR1 SGHRS, CDR2 YFSETQ. This CDR3 region has 15 residues. Trimming removed 3 bases from V and 8 bases from J; junction bases left unmatched: 9.

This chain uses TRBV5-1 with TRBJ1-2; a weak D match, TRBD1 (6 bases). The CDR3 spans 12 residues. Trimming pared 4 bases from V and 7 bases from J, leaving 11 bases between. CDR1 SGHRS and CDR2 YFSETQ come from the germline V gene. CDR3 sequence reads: CASSMDRSGYTF. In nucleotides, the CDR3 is TGCGCCAGCAGCATGGACAGAAGTGGCTACACCTTC.

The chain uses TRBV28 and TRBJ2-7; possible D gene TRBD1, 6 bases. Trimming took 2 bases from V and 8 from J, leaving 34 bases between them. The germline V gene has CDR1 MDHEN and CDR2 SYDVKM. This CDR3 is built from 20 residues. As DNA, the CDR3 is TGTGCCAGCAGTTTAGAGGGGGTGGGCAGAACCCCTGGACCAAGAAAGAAGCAGTACTTC. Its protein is CASSLEGVGRTPGPRKKQYF.

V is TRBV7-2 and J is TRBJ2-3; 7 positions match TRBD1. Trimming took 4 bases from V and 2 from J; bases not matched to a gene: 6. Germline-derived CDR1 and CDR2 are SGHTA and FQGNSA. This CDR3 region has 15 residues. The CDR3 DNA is TGTGCCAGCAGCTCTCTGACAGGGCTCACAGATACGCAGTATTTT. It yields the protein CASSSLTGLTDTQYF. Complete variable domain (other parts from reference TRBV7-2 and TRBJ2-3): GAGVSQSPSNKVTEKGKDVELRCDPISGHTALYWYRQSLGQGLEFLIYFQGNSAPDKSGLPSDRFSAERTGGSVSTLTIQRTQQEDSAVYLCASSSLTGLTDTQYFGPGTRLTVL.

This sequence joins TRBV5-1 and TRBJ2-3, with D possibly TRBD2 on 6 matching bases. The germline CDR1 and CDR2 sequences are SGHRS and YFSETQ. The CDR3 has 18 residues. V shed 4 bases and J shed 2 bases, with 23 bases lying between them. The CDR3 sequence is CASSPGAWGRVTTDTQYF. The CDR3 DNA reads TGCGCCAGCAGCCCGGGAGCGTGGGGCAGGGTAACCACAGATACGCAGTATTTT.

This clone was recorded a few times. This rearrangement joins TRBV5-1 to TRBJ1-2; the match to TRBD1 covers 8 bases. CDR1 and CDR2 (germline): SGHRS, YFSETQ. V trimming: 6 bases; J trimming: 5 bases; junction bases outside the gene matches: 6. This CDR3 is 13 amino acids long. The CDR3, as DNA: TGCGCCAGCACGGACAGGGCAGGGTATGGCTACACCTTC. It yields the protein CASTDRAGYGYTF.

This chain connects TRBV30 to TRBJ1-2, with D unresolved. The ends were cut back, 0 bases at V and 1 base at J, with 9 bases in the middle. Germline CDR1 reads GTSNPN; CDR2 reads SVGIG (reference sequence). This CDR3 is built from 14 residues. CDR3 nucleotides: TGTGCCTGGAGTGTTTTAAGCCTTAACTATGGCTACACCTTC. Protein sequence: CAWSVLSLNYGYTF.

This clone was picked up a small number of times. CDR3 residues: CASSFAGLAGPYNEQFF. The DNA of the CDR3 is TGCGCCAGCAGCTTCGCCGGTCTAGCGGGACCTTACAATGAGCAGTTCTTC. J is TRBJ2-1 and V is TRBV5-1; 9 bases fit TRBD2. The V and J ends lost 2 bases and 4 bases, in that order; junction bases with no gene match: 10. Germline V CDR1 and CDR2: SGHRS, YFSETQ. The CDR3 extends over 17 amino acids.

The CDR3 reads CSVPGQGASEAFF. CDR3 sequence (DNA): TGCAGCGTACCGGGACAGGGGGCCTCTGAAGCTTTCTTT. This chain uses TRBV29-1 with TRBJ1-1, with 12 nucleotides matching TRBD1. V trimming: 6 bases; J trimming: 6 bases; junction bases outside the gene matches: 5. The germline gives CDR1 SQVTM, CDR2 ANQGSEA. The CDR3 extends over 13 amino acids.